This T cell receptor (beta chain) was identified during a study of CD8 T cells in Susac syndrome. V shed 8 bases and J shed 6 bases, with 21 bases lying between them. CDR1 is SGHTA and CDR2 is FQGNSA in the germline V gene. CDR3 length: 15 residues. It was with random hexamers that roughly 0.5 to 1 ug RNA was reverse transcribed. An immunoSEQ multiplex PCR amplified TCR beta CDR3 over 54 Vbeta and 13 Jbeta. MiXCR was run by TCRdb on the immunoSEQ multiplex PCR reads, yielding one entry per CDR3 protein. The sample has a few hundred thousand distinct CDR3 sequences, 92% seen once; the top ten hold around 0.13%.

Sequenced input: CD8+ T cells from PBMCs. This clonotype originated in a human donor with multiple sclerosis. The V call is TRBV7-2, the J call TRBJ2-3; perhaps TRBD1 as D (6 bases). CDR3 in DNA: TGTGCCAGCTTCAAAGGGGACACGAGGAGGGATACGCAGTATTTT. It encodes CASFKGDTRRDTQYF.